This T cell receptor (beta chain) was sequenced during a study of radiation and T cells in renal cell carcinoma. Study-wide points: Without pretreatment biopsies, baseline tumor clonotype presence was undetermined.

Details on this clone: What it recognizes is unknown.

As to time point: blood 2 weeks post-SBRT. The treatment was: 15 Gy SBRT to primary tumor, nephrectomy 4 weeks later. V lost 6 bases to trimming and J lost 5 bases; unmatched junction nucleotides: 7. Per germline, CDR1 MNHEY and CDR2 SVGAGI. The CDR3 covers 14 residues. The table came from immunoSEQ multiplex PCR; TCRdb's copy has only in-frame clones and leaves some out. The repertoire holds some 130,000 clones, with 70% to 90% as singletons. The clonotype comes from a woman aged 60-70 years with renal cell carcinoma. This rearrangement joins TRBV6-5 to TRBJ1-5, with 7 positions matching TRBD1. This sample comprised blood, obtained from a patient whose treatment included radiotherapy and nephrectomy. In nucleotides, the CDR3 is TGTGCCAGCAGGCAAACAGGGGCTCATCAGCCCCAGCATTTT. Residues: CASRQTGAHQPQHF.